This T cell receptor (beta chain) was captured by sequencing in a study of blood T cell repertoires in COVID-19. Overall study context: Samples of COVID-19 (acute and convalescent) were obtained from the United States, Italy and Spain. Nucleic acid was either cDNA or gDNA, and it came from T cells, B-cell-depleted T cells, or PBMCs.

The V gene end was trimmed by 2 bases and the J gene end by 1 base; junction bases not matched to a gene: 3. The CDR3 length is 15 residues. CDR1 SGDLS and CDR2 YYNGEE come from the germline V gene. Original processing notes: Amplification of reference gene primers provided the estimated nucleated cell counts. Here immunoSEQ multiplex PCR was the method, and the copy in TCRdb shows in-frame clones only, minus some. V, J and clone size reflect that table, while D and trimming were determined from the DNA. The sample has roughly 360,000 clones, roughly 80% seen once. Sequences were obtained from peripheral blood. The receptor comes from a human donor with acute or convalescent COVID-19. The donor label of this sample is uncertain. This chain connects TRBV9 to TRBJ2-5; 9 bases agree with TRBD2. CDR3: CASSVAGGLQETQYF. In nucleotides, the CDR3 is TGTGCCAGCAGCGTGGCGGGGGGGCTCCAAGAGACCCAGTACTTC.